The present T cell receptor (beta chain) was sequenced within a study of regulatory T cells in long-lasting Graves disease (TCRdb year 2021). In terms of the full investigation: Patients with newly diagnosed Graves' disease had been on antithyroid drugs for under 3 months. Patients with persistent Graves' disease were compared with patients with newly diagnosed Graves' disease using TCR sequencing and RNA sequencing of peripheral blood. The study took place in China and was registered as a clinical trial. TCR sequencing covered approximately 13 persistent and 20 newly diagnosed Graves' disease patients, around 33 samples in total. Overall study outcomes, separate from this receptor: TRBV28, TRBJ1-2 and TRBJ2-5 were preferentially used in persistent disease, while TRBV20-1 and TRBJ2-1 were favored in newly diagnosed disease. Only peripheral blood was studied, because thyroid tissue, the primary lesion, was inaccessible. A larger number of public clonotypes was shared among persistent patients (under 3,000) than among newly diagnosed patients (around 870). Persistent Graves' disease patients showed lower TCR Shannon entropy and fewer highly expanded clones than newly diagnosed patients, suggesting clonal expansion. As a limitation, the authors acknowledged that the small sample size may reduce accuracy. Sequencing and analysis were limited to the TCR beta chain.

Libraries came from multiplex PCR. TCRdb lists the instrument as Illumina HiSeq 4000. TCR beta libraries were built with iRepertoire HTBI primers and Arm-PCR amplification of CDR3 regions. Before sequencing, the PCR products went through gel purification. As for how the authors treated the data: Across samples, about 63 TRBV and 13 to 15 TRBJ segments were identified and used for gene usage analysis of CDR3 amino acid clonotypes. Filtered high-quality paired reads were merged into contigs using COPE and FqMerger. BLAST was used to align contigs to IMGT TRBV, TRBD and TRBJ reference genes, and CDR3 was defined according to IMGT. Clonotypes above 0.1% frequency were classified as highly expanded clones. Shannon entropy was used to measure repertoire diversity, and the Gini coefficient was used to measure V-J evenness. Public clonotypes were defined as clonotypes shared by more than one individual. TCRdb took the public reads, trimmed them with fastp at Q25, ran MiXCR for clone calling and kept in-frame beta chains. Rows merge per CDR3 protein into single entries with the most common DNA and genes. TCRdb, rather than the study authors, made the V and J calls. The sample table contains fewer than 650,000 distinct CDR3 sequences; only one count was recorded for around 15% of them. Of the sample, about 18% is held by the ten largest clones.

This specimen's time point label, per the study, means: newly diagnosed GD, antithyroid drugs for less than 3 months. For both TCR sequencing and RNA sequencing, RNA was extracted from PBMCs using TRIzol. The diagnosis of Graves' disease followed American Thyroid Association guidelines. The patients came from an endocrinology department in Xi'an, China. Each patient gave 7 to 9.5 milliliters of peripheral blood, collected in an EDTA anticoagulant tube. PBMCs were isolated by Ficoll Paque Plus density gradient separation without further T cell sorting. An Agilent 2100 Bioanalyzer and agarose gel were used to check RNA quality, while a NanoDrop 2000 measured RNA concentration. Trimming removed 6 bases from V and 5 bases from J; the gene matches leave 11 bases unexplained. The CDR3, from cysteine to phenylalanine, totals 17 residues. Kept here is only the CDR3 DNA, which spans 51 bases and is read in frame from base 1. According to the germline V gene, CDR1 reads MDHEN and CDR2 reads SYDVKM.

Of note for this clonotype: No cognate antigen has been identified for it. No base qualities exist here, and no much larger clone lies one base off it.

This sample also appeared in a second study, on T cells in Graves' hyperthyroidism and ophthalmopathy. The other study reports the following: A patient counted as having stable Graves' hyperthyroidism if no progression to ophthalmopathy occurred over 18 months of follow-up. Hyperthyroidism patients were aged 18 to 65 years and newly diagnosed, with disease duration of less than 2 months. Any patient with an uncontrolled infection, another autoimmune disease, pregnancy or lactation was excluded. Diagnoses were established on the basis of clinical symptoms, serum thyroxine and TRAb, thyroid ultrasound, and orbital computed tomography. For the first round of RT-PCR on the TCR CDR3, the HTBI primer set was used together with the Qiagen OneStep RT-PCR kit. Most expanded thyroid clonotypes (frequency above 0.001) were also detected in blood, a finding suggesting that blood repertoires may reflect thyroid immune responses. Ophthalmopathy was separated from stable hyperthyroidism by a 13 V-J signature model, with approximately 85% sensitivity and around 81% specificity obtained in cross-validation and 80%/75% obtained in testing. In validation, the model predicted progression to ophthalmopathy a median of approximately 6.3 months before onset, with roughly 68% sensitivity and almost 75% specificity. A discovery cohort of approximately 100 patients, roughly 45 with Graves' ophthalmopathy and about 58 with stable Graves' hyperthyroidism, was used to find distinguishing TCR V-J signatures. An independent validation cohort of around 19 hyperthyroidism patients and 17 patients who later progressed to ophthalmopathy tested prospective prediction of ophthalmopathy. The 90 to 100 discovery patients were randomly divided into training and test sets at a 7:3 ratio. The study also compared thyroid tissue and blood T-cell repertoires from a handful of Graves' hyperthyroidism patients. After sampling, hyperthyroidism patients received methimazole starting at 30 mg daily, and ophthalmopathy patients received high-dose intravenous methylprednisolone. Libraries were constructed in a second round of multiplex PCR, after which size selection and purification were performed. Sequencing of the libraries was done on an Illumina HiSeq2000 using paired-end 100 bp reads. SOAPnuke was used to process the raw data, with reads discarded if the reads contained adapters or uncalled bases, had a mean Phred below 15, or lacked an exact constant-primer or identifier match. High-quality paired reads were merged with COPE v1.2.5, and unique nucleotide sequences were defined as clonotypes. Clonotypes were aligned to IMGT TRBV, TRBD and TRBJ reference segments using MiTCR v1.1. Only V-J combinations with frequency above 0.0001, covering 99.2% of repertoires, were analysed. A TCS score was defined as the ratio of F50 (clonal expansion) to E x V (chaos), with BLOSUM62-based TCRdist applied between CDR3 peptides within each V-J. Welch's t-statistics and random forest reduced fewer than 550 V-J features to 13, which were used in a naive Bayes classifier (R e1071). Sample size was not statistically predetermined, and blinding of investigators to group allocation was not performed. TCR Vbeta CDR3 sequencing of 120 to 150 peripheral blood samples (over 40 ophthalmopathy, 75 or so hyperthyroidism and some 17 progressor patients) is reported in the paper.

The sequence derives from a woman aged 25-40 years with Graves disease. Donor details come from another sample of the same person, matched by shared clones. This sequence uses TRBV28 and TRBJ2-3, with TRBD2 matching 13 junction bases. The specimen was peripheral blood mononuclear cells (PBMCs), collected at new diagnosis, from a patient treated with antithyroid drugs. The DNA reads TGTGCCAGCAGCTTCGGACTAGCGGGAGTTAGACGAGATACGCAGTATTTT. Translation gives CASSFGLAGVRRDTQYF.